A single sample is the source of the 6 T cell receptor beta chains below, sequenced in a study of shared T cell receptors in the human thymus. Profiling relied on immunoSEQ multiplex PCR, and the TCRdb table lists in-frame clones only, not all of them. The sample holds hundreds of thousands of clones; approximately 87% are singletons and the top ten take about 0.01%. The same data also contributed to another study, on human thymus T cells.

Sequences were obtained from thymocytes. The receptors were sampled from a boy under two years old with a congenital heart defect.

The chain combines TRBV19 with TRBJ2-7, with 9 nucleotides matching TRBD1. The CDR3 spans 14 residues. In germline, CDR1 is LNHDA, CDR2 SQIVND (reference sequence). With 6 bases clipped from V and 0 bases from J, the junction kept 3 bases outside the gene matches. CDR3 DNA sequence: TGTGCCAGTAGCCGGACAGGGGACTCCTACGAGCAGTACTTC. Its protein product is CASSRTGDSYEQYF.

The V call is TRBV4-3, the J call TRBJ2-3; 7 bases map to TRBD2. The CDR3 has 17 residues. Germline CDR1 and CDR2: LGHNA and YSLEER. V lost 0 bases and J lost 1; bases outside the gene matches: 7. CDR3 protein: CASSQDGPRGGTDTQYF. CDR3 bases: TGCGCCAGCAGCCAAGACGGTCCCCGGGGGGGCACAGATACGCAGTATTTT.

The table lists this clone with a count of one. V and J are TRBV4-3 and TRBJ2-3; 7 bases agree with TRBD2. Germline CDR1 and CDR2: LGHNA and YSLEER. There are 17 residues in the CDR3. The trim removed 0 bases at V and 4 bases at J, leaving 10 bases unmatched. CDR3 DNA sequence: TGCGCCAGCAGCCAAGAAAGGCAGGGAGCGGGGCCAGATACGCAGTATTTT. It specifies CASSQERQGAGPDTQYF.

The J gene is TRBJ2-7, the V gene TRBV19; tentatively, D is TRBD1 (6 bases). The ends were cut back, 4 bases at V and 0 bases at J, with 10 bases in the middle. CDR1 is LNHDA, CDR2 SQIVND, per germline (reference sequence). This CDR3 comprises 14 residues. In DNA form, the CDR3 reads TGTGCCAGTAGTAGATACAGGGACTCCTACGAGCAGTACTTC. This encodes CASSRYRDSYEQYF.

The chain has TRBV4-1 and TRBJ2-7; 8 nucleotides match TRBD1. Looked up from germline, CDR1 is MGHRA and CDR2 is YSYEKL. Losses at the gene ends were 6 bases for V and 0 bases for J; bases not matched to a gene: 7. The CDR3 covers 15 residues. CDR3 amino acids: CASSYRQGHSYEQYF. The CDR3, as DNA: TGCGCCAGCAGTTATAGACAGGGGCACTCCTACGAGCAGTACTTC.

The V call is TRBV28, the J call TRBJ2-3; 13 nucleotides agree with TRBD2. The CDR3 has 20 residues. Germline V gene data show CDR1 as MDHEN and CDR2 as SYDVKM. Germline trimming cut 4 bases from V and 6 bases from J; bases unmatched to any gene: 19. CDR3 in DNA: TGTGCCAGCAGTTACAGAAACTCTAGGACTAGCGGGAGTGGGTACGATACGCAGTATTTT. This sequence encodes CASSYRNSRTSGSGYDTQYF.